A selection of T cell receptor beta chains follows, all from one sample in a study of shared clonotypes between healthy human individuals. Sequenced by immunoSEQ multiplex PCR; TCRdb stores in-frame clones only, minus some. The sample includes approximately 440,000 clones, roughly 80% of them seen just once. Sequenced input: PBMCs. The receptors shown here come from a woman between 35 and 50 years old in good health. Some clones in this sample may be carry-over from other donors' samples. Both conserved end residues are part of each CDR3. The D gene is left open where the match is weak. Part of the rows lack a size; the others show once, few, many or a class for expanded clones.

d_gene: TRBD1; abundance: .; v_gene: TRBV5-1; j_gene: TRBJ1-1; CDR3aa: CASSLPTGSGTEAFF; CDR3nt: TGCGCCAGCAGCTTACCGACAGGGTCGGGCACTGAAGCTTTCTTT
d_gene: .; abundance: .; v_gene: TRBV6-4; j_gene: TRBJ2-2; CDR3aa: CASGGGDTGELFF; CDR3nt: TGTGCCAGCGGCGGGGGCGACACCGGGGAGCTGTTTTTT
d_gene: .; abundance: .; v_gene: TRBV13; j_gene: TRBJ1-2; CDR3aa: CASSLGVRPLDGYTF; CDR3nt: TGTGCCAGCAGCTTAGGAGTTAGACCTTTGGATGGCTACACCTTC
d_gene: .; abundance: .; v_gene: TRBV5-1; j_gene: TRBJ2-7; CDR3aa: CASSLRGTVAYEQYF; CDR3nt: TGCGCCAGCAGCTTGCGAGGGACCGTGGCCTACGAGCAGTACTTC
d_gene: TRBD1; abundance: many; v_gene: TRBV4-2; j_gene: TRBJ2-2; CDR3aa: CASSQGTGATGELFF; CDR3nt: TGTGCCAGCAGCCAAGGGACAGGGGCGACCGGGGAGCTGTTTTTT
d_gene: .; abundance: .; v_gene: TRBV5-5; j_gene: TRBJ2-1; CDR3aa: CASTEYVVLNEQFF; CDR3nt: TGTGCCAGCACCGAATACGTAGTGCTCAATGAGCAGTTCTTC
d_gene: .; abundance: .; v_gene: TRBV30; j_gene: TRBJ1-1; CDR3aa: CAWSAPGGQRLEAFF; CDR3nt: TGTGCCTGGAGCGCCCCCGGCGGACAGCGACTTGAAGCTTTCTTT
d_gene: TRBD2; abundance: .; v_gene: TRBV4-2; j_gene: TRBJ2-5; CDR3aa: CASSPLAGPQETQYF; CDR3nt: TGTGCCAGCAGCCCCCTAGCGGGACCCCAAGAGACCCAGTACTTC
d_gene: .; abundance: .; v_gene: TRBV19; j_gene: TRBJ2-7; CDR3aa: CASSPTDRGFSYEQYF; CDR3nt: TGTGCCAGTAGTCCCACCGACAGAGGCTTCTCCTACGAGCAGTACTTC
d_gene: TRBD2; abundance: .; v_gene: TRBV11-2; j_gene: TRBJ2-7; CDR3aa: CASSSGLAGGEQYF; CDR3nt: TGTGCCAGCAGCTCGGGACTAGCGGGGGGGGAGCAGTACTTC
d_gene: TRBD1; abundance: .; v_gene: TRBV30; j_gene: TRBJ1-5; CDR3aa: CAWSVRDRGINQPQHF; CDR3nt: TGTGCCTGGAGTGTACGGGACAGGGGAATAAATCAGCCCCAGCATTTT
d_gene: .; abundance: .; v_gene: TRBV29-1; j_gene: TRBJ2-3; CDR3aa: CSVDKAGAQITQYF; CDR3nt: TGCAGCGTTGATAAGGCGGGGGCCCAGATAACGCAGTATTTT
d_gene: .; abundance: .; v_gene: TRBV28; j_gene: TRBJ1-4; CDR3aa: CATGGHGNEKLFF; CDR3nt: TGTGCCACCGGGGGACACGGGAATGAAAAACTGTTTTTT
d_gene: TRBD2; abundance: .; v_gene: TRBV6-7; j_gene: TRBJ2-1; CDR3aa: CASRDSGRGYNEQFF; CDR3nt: TGTGCCAGCAGAGATAGCGGGAGAGGGTACAATGAGCAGTTCTTC
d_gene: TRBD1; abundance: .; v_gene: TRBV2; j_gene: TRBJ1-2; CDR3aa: CASRAQGAGYGYTF; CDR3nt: TGTGCCAGCAGAGCGCAGGGGGCGGGCTATGGCTACACCTTC